Listed here are 22 T cell receptor beta chains from one sample, sequenced in a study of cytomegalovirus exposure and HLA in healthy donors. Researchers ran the PCR with 60 Vbeta and 13 Jbeta primers. Repertoires were generated with immunoSEQ multiplex PCR, while TCRdb's copy carries only in-frame clones and drops some. The table has approximately 85,000 clones, approximately 65% seen once. The sample taken for sequencing was PBMCs. The source is a woman in her twenties or thirties in good health and CMV-seropositive.

This chain connects TRBV2 to TRBJ1-1; the match to TRBD1 covers 11 bases. Per germline, CDR1 SNHLY and CDR2 FYNNEI. With 1 base clipped from V and 0 bases from J, the junction kept 13 bases outside the gene matches. CDR3 length: 20 residues. CDR3 nucleotide sequence: TGTGCCAGCAGTGAAGGCCTCGGCAGGGACAGGGGGTTTATGAACACTGAAGCTTTCTTT. As protein: CASSEGLGRDRGFMNTEAFF.

This chain connects TRBV11-3 to TRBJ1-1; D possibly corresponds to TRBD1 (5 bases). The CDR3 contains 13 residues. V shed 4 bases and J shed 5 bases, with 11 bases lying between them. Germline V gene data show CDR1 as SGHNT and CDR2 as YENEEA. CDR3 bases: TGTGCCAGCAGCTATAGGGGATGGACTGAAGCTTTCTTT. Encoded protein: CASSYRGWTEAFF.

This clone turned up a few times. This sequence joins TRBV5-8 and TRBJ2-5; 8 bases agree with TRBD1. The end of the DNA is better explained by TRBJ2-7, so the J call may be wrong. CDR3 length equals 15 residues. Germline CDR1 and CDR2: SGHTS and YDEGEE. The CDR3 is CASSLEQGARHEQYF. DNA for the CDR3: TGTGCCAGCAGCTTGGAGCAGGGGGCGAGGCACGAGCAGTACTTC.

The rearrangement uses TRBV5-1 and TRBJ2-5; 11 bases agree with TRBD1. Gene TRBJ2-7 matches the end of the DNA better, so the J call may be wrong. The CDR3 has 14 residues. Looked up from germline, CDR1 is SGHRS and CDR2 is YFSETQ. The CDR3 nucleotides read TGCGCCAGCAGTCCCGGGACAGGGGGGTACGAGCAGTACTTC. Protein sequence: CASSPGTGGYEQYF.

The chain links TRBV29-1 to TRBJ2-3; D might be TRBD1 (5 bases). Deletions cut 5 bases from V and 6 bases from J, with 15 bases between. The CDR3 runs to 13 residues. Germline lookup yields CDR1 SQVTM and CDR2 ANQGSEA. CDR3 amino acids: CSVRQLGQDTQYF. CDR3 sequence (DNA): TGCAGCGTTAGACAGCTAGGCCAGGATACGCAGTATTTT.

This clone was observed a few times. The chain recombines TRBV10-3 with TRBJ1-1; the D gene is possibly TRBD1 (6 bases). Trimming took 7 bases from V and 2 from J, leaving 11 bases between them. Germline CDR1 ENHRY, CDR2 SYGVKD. The CDR3 covers 13 residues. DNA of the CDR3: TGTGCCATCAAACAACAGGGAAACACTGAAGCTTTCTTT. It encodes CAIKQQGNTEAFF.

This clone was picked up a small number of times. V gene TRBV6-4 combines with J gene TRBJ1-1, with 8 bases matching TRBD1. CDR3 length: 14 residues. V was clipped by 5 bases and J by 5 bases; unmatched bases: 7. Germline CDR1 is MRHNA and CDR2 is SNTAGT. The CDR3 DNA is TGTGCCAGCAGTTCTGGACAGGGAGGGACTGAAGCTTTCTTT. This codes for CASSSGQGGTEAFF.

V gene TRBV30 combines with J gene TRBJ1-2; D gene unclear. The CDR3 runs 14 residues. Germline CDR1 is GTSNPN and CDR2 is SVGIG (reference sequence). Trimming stripped 0 bases from V and 4 bases from J, with 12 bases between. The CDR3 region is CAWSVRGSGYGYTF. In DNA form, the CDR3 reads TGTGCCTGGAGTGTACGGGGATCCGGCTATGGCTACACCTTC.

In this sample, this clone turned up once. The chain couples TRBV5-1 to TRBJ1-5; the D gene is possibly TRBD1 (5 bases). V shed 8 bases and J shed 7 bases, with 22 bases lying between them. CDR1 and CDR2 from the germline V gene are SGHRS and YFSETQ. This CDR3 is built from 15 residues. DNA of the CDR3: TGCGCCAGGATCCCGAGCAGGGAGGGCAGCCAGCCCCAGCATTTT. This codes for CARIPSREGSQPQHF.

The rearrangement links TRBV7-9 to TRBJ2-5; 8 bases match TRBD2. Germline CDR1 reads SEHNR; CDR2 reads FQNEAQ (reference sequence). CDR3 size: 14 residues. V dropped 6 bases and J dropped 3; count of bases not matched to a gene: 6. The CDR3 protein is CASSSPGGEETQYF. CDR3 bases: TGTGCCAGCAGTTCTCCCGGGGGGGAAGAGACCCAGTACTTC.

This clone was observed a handful of times. V usage is TRBV10-3 and J usage is TRBJ1-1, with D perhaps matching TRBD1 (5 bases). Per germline, CDR1 ENHRY and CDR2 SYGVKD. With 3 bases removed from V and 5 bases from J, the gap between germline ends came to 13 bases. The CDR3 totals 14 residues. CDR3 loop: CAISDWEGRTEAFF. CDR3 nucleotide sequence: TGTGCCATCAGTGATTGGGAGGGGAGGACTGAAGCTTTCTTT.

This clone was seen only a few times. The V and J genes are TRBV2 and TRBJ1-5; 7 nucleotides align to TRBD1. The CDR3 has 14 amino acids. Germline CDR1 and CDR2: SNHLY and FYNNEI. V dropped 7 bases and J dropped 3; count of bases not matched to a gene: 6. The CDR3, as DNA: TGTGCCAGCACCTGGACAGGAGCCAATCAGCCCCAGCATTTT. This translates into CASTWTGANQPQHF.

The genes are TRBV6-5 and TRBJ2-1; 7 bases match TRBD2. The CDR3 is made up of 13 amino acids. Germline V gene data show CDR1 as MNHEY and CDR2 as SVGAGI. J lost 5 bases, V lost 5 bases, and 3 bases had no gene match. CDR3 nucleotide sequence: TGTGCCAGCAGTATACGGGGGGACAATGAGCAGTTCTTC. Its protein is CASSIRGDNEQFF.

The chain has TRBV25-1 and TRBJ2-7; no clear D. Trimming pared 3 bases from V and 7 bases from J, leaving 7 bases between. The germline V gene has CDR1 MGHDK and CDR2 SYGVNS. CDR3 length: 11 amino acids. Here the CDR3 reads CASSDSKEQYF. The CDR3 DNA reads as TGTGCCAGCAGTGATTCAAAAGAGCAGTACTTC.

This chain joins TRBV7-8 and TRBJ1-5; D is unclear. Germline CDR1 SGHVS, CDR2 FQNEAQ. V lost 6 bases to trimming and J lost 12 bases, with 18 bases between them. The CDR3 has 13 amino acids. The CDR3 is CASSSPGNSNQHF. Written as DNA, the CDR3 is TGTGCCAGCAGTTCCCCCGGGAACTCGAACCAGCATTTT.

The chain links TRBV10-3 to TRBJ2-2, with TRBD2 identical over 10 bases. The CDR3 extends over 16 amino acids. Germline values: CDR1 ENHRY, CDR2 SYGVKD. J was trimmed by 3 bases and V by 3 bases; bases with no gene match: 4. The CDR3 DNA is TGTGCCATCAGTGACCGTCTAGCGGGGGACACCGGGGAGCTGTTTTTT. It codes for CAISDRLAGDTGELFF.

V is TRBV5-1 and J is TRBJ2-7, with TRBD1 matching 7 bases. The CDR3 extends over 16 amino acids. V was clipped by 2 bases and J by 1 base; unmatched bases: 9. Germline assignment: CDR1 SGHRS and CDR2 YFSETQ. The CDR3 reads CASSLEGRGISYEQYF. The CDR3 nucleotides read TGCGCCAGCAGCTTAGAGGGCAGGGGGATTTCCTACGAGCAGTACTTC.

V is TRBV6-8 and J is TRBJ1-3; 8 bases are shared with TRBD1. The CDR3 has 18 amino acids. Germline V gives CDR1 MNHGY, CDR2 SAAAGT. The J segment lost 0 bases and the V segment lost 2 bases, leaving 9 bases of the junction unmatched. The CDR3 sequence: CASSYRPGQEISGNTIYF. The DNA of the CDR3 is TGTGCCAGCAGTTACCGTCCGGGACAGGAGATCTCTGGAAACACCATATATTTT.

The V call is TRBV5-1, the J call TRBJ2-5, with 8 bases that match TRBD2. V lost 1 base, J lost 5 bases, and 4 bases stayed unmatched. CDR1 is SGHRS, CDR2 YFSETQ, per germline. The CDR3 loop spans 14 amino acids. CDR3 DNA sequence: TGCGCCAGCAGCTTGCGGGGGGGTGGTGAGACCCAGTACTTC. Protein sequence: CASSLRGGGETQYF.

This sequence joins TRBV5-8 and TRBJ1-5; D may be TRBD1 (6 bases). V was clipped by 1 base and J by 1 base, with 15 bases between them. Germline V gene data show CDR1 as SGHTS and CDR2 as YDEGEE. The CDR3 extends over 17 amino acids. The CDR3, as DNA: TGTGCCAGCAGCTTGAAGAGGGGGGGATCGAGCAATCAGCCCCAGCATTTT. Residues: CASSLKRGGSSNQPQHF.

Points on this clone: Compared with germline, one end of the junction differs, possibly owing to a read error. The chain recombines TRBV2 with TRBJ1-2; tentative D call: TRBD1 (6 bases). The CDR3 loop spans 15 amino acids. Per germline, CDR1 SNHLY and CDR2 FYNNEI. CDR3 loop: CASRTGQSSNYGYPF. The CDR3 nucleotides are TGTGCCAGCAGGACAGGACAGTCTTCTAACTATGGCTACCCCTTC.

The rearrangement joins TRBV5-1 to TRBJ2-7; a weak D match, TRBD1 (7 bases). V shed 10 bases and J shed 3 bases, with 14 bases lying between them. The CDR3 is 12 amino acids. The V gene's germline CDR1 is SGHRS and CDR2 YFSETQ. The DNA of the CDR3 is TGCGCCTCTCAGGGGGGAGACTACGAGCAGTACTTC. It translates to CASQGGDYEQYF.